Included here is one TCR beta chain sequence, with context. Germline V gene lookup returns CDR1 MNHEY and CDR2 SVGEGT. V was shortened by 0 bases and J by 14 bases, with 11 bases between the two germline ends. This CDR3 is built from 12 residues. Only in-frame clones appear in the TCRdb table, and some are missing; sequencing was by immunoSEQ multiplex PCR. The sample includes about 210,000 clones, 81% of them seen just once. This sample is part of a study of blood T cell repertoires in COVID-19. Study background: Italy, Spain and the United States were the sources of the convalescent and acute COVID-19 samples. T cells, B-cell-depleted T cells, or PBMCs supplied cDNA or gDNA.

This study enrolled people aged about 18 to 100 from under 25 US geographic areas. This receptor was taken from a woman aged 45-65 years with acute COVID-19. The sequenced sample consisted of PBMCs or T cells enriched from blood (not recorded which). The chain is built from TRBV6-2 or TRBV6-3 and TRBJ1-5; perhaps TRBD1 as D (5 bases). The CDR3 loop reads CASSYSARAKHF. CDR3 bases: TGTGCCAGCAGTTACTCAGCCAGGGCCAAGCATTTT.